The 27 T cell receptor beta chains listed next were all sequenced from one sample in a study of T cells in Graves' hyperthyroidism and ophthalmopathy. Authors of the study amplified TCR beta CDR3 regions from RNA transcripts. When the TCR CDR3 underwent first-round RT-PCR, the HTBI primer set was used. TCRdb redid the calling of the multiplex PCR reads with MiXCR, one entry per CDR3 protein. The data contain roughly 130,000 distinct CDR3 sequences, over 20% of them singletons. Material for sequencing was blood. The receptors derive from a woman aged 50 to 60 with Graves' hyperthyroidism that later progressed to Graves' ophthalmopathy.

Concerning this clonotype itself: A read error may explain this, as a much larger clone is one base away. V is TRBV15 and J is TRBJ2-7; TRBD1 aligns across 9 bases. The CDR3 has 15 amino acids. The germline gives CDR1 LNHNV, CDR2 YYDKDF (reference sequence). The CDR3 coding sequence is TGTGCCACCAGCAGAGAATGGGACAGGGCCTACGAGCGGTACTTC. Translated, it gives CATSREWDRAYERYF.

This clonotype has only a few counts. The chain carries TRBV27 and TRBJ2-7, with 10 bases aligning to TRBD2. This CDR3 is 13 amino acids long. The germline CDR1 and CDR2 sequences are MNHEY and SMNVEV (reference sequence). V trimming: 5 bases; J trimming: 6 bases; junction bases outside the gene matches: 4. For the CDR3, the DNA is TGTGCCAGCAGTGGTGGACTAGCGGCCGAGCAGTACTTC. This codes for CASSGGLAAEQYF.

The V gene is TRBV10-2, the J gene TRBJ2-7; 10 bases fit TRBD2. This CDR3 spans 16 amino acids. Germline loops: CDR1 WSHSY, CDR2 SAAADI. V lost 3 bases to trimming and J lost 2 bases; unmatched junction nucleotides: 7. Here the CDR3 DNA reads TGCGCCAGCAGTGATCTAGCGGGAGTTCAACCCTACGAGCAGTACTTC. Residues: CASSDLAGVQPYEQYF.

The sample holds many counts of this clonotype. For the CDR3, the DNA is TGTGCCAGCACCCCCCCGGGTTCCTATAATTCACCCCTCCACTTT. Protein product: CASTPPGSYNSPLHF. The genes are TRBV2 and TRBJ1-6; no reliable D call. The ends were cut back, 7 bases at V and 1 base at J, with 11 bases in the middle. This CDR3 is built from 15 residues. Germline V gives CDR1 SNHLY, CDR2 FYNNEI. Combining the CDR3 with reference TRBV2 and TRBJ1-6 gives the whole variable domain EPEVTQTPSHQVTQMGQEVILRCVPISNHLYFYWYRQILGQKVEFLVSFYNNEISEKSEIFDDQFSVERPDGSNFTLKIRSTKLEDSAMYFCASTPPGSYNSPLHFGNGTRLTVT.

This clonotype was seen repeatedly, ten times or more. V is TRBV20-1 and J is TRBJ2-5; 9 nucleotides line up with TRBD2. Per the germline V gene, CDR1 is DFQATT and CDR2 is SNEGSKA (reference sequence). The CDR3 totals 16 residues. Trimming cost V 3 bases and J 2 bases; bases outside gene matches: 10. CDR3 protein: CSASPVTSGDQETQYF. In nucleotides, the CDR3 is TGCAGTGCTAGCCCCGTGACTAGCGGCGATCAAGAGACCCAGTACTTC.

This rearrangement joins TRBV27 to TRBJ1-6; D remains ambiguous. Germline V lookup: CDR1 MNHEY, CDR2 SMNVEV (reference sequence). This CDR3 has 15 residues. V was pared by 6 bases and J by 0 bases, with 9 bases between. The CDR3 DNA reads as TGTGCCAGCAGGGCCTATCGCTCCTATAATTCACCCCTCCACTTT. It translates to CASRAYRSYNSPLHF.

This clonotype was counted at least ten times. The V call is TRBV5-1, the J call TRBJ1-1; 9 bases are shared with TRBD1. The CDR3 totals 14 residues. Unmatched junction bases numbered 0, after V lost 3 bases and J lost 0 bases. Germline assignment: CDR1 SGHRS and CDR2 YFSETQ. The CDR3 spells CASSWTGVNTEAFF. The CDR3 DNA sequence: TGCGCCAGCAGCTGGACAGGGGTGAACACTGAAGCTTTCTTT.

In its sample, this clonotype was seen many times. V and J are TRBV3-1 and TRBJ1-4; D remains unclear. The length of the CDR3 is 12 residues. Germline assignment: CDR1 LGHDT and CDR2 YNNKEL (reference sequence). Trimming removed 0 bases at V and 7 bases at J, with 3 bases between. The CDR3, as DNA: TGTGCCAGCAGCCAAGATAGTGAAAAACTGTTTTTT. This translates into CASSQDSEKLFF. Together with reference TRBV3-1 and TRBJ1-4, the CDR3 gives the full variable domain: DTAVSQTPKYLVTQMGNDKSIKCEQNLGHDTMYWYKQDSKKFLKIMFSYNNKELIINETVPNRFSPKSPDKAHLNLHINSLELGDSAVYFCASSQDSEKLFFGSGTQLSVL.

This clonotype was seen many times. The chain employs TRBV28 and TRBJ2-7; D possibly corresponds to TRBD2 (7 bases). Germline CDR1 MDHEN, CDR2 SYDVKM. The CDR3 contains 14 residues. V was cut by 5 bases and J by 6 bases, with 17 bases left in between. CDR3 in amino acids: CASSLWGGRGEQYF. DNA for the CDR3: TGTGCCAGCAGTCTTTGGGGGGGCCGCGGCGAGCAGTACTTC.

The V call is TRBV12-3 or TRBV12-4, the J call TRBJ2-7; 9 bases are a match to TRBD1. With V trimmed by 0 bases and J by 7 bases, 7 bases remained unmatched. There are 15 residues in the CDR3. This CDR3 reads CASSLAGTGSSEQYF. The DNA for the CDR3 is TGTGCCAGCAGTTTAGCTGGGACAGGGTCCTCTGAGCAGTACTTC.

This clonotype has only a few counts. The chain combines TRBV27 with TRBJ2-5; 16 positions agree with TRBD2. This CDR3 has 18 residues. Per the germline V gene, CDR1 is MNHEY and CDR2 is SMNVEV (reference sequence). The DNA of the CDR3 is TGTGCTACCTCACCGGGACTAGCGGGAGGGAAATTCCAAGAGACCCAGTACTTC. This gives the protein CATSPGLAGGKFQETQYF.

This clonotype was seen repeatedly, ten times or more. The chain recombines TRBV29-1 with TRBJ2-1; 7 nucleotides align to TRBD2. This CDR3 has 14 amino acids. Germline V CDR1 and CDR2: SQVTM, ANQGSEA. The junction had 3 bases not matched to a gene; V was cut back by 3 bases and J by 1 base. CDR3 region: CSVEVGRSYNEQFF. For the CDR3, the DNA is TGCAGCGTTGAGGTCGGGAGGTCCTACAATGAGCAGTTCTTC.

This chain joins TRBV7-3 and TRBJ2-1; 11 bases are a match to TRBD2. CDR1 and CDR2 (germline): SGHTA, FQGTGA. The CDR3 covers 15 residues. Losses at the gene ends were 5 bases for V and 4 bases for J; bases not matched to a gene: 4. The CDR3 DNA reads as TGTGCCAGCAGCGCGGGACTAGCGGATTACAATGAGCAGTTCTTC. Translating gives CASSAGLADYNEQFF.

This chain links TRBV19 with TRBJ2-3, with 7 bases fitting TRBD2. The germline CDR1 and CDR2 sequences are LNHDA and SQIVND (reference sequence). The CDR3 totals 15 residues. The J segment lost 0 bases and the V segment lost 7 bases, leaving 7 bases of the junction unmatched. CDR3: CASNVAGASTDTQYF. In DNA, the CDR3 is TGTGCCAGTAATGTTGCGGGAGCTAGCACAGATACGCAGTATTTT.

In this sample, this clonotype turned up many times. J is TRBJ1-2 and V is TRBV18; TRBD1 matches 7 bases. With V trimmed by 2 bases and J by 2 bases, 5 bases remained unmatched. Per the germline V gene, CDR1 is KGHSH and CDR2 is LQKENI. The CDR3 consists of 15 residues. The CDR3 DNA sequence: TGTGCCAGCTCACCAAGGGGGCGCGGGAACTATGGCTACACCTTC. Protein product: CASSPRGRGNYGYTF.

Many counts were recorded for this clonotype. This sequence joins TRBV28 and TRBJ2-4, with 11 bases fitting TRBD2. With V trimmed by 2 bases and J by 0 bases, 6 bases remained unmatched. There are 18 residues in the CDR3. Germline V gene lookup returns CDR1 MDHEN and CDR2 SYDVKM. This CDR3 reads CASSLSLGLAGAKNIQYF. The CDR3 coding sequence is TGTGCCAGCAGTTTAAGTCTCGGACTAGCGGGAGCCAAAAACATTCAGTACTTC.

Comment on this clonotype: A read error is possible here, since a much larger clone lies one base away. The chain recombines TRBV30 with TRBJ1-5; D is unclear. Trimming took off 0 bases at V and 2 bases at J, with 8 bases between the two ends. Germline lookup yields CDR1 GTSNPN and CDR2 SVGIG (reference sequence). This CDR3 is built from 14 residues. In nucleotides, the CDR3 is TGTGCCTGGAGTGTCTGGTTCGGCAATCAGCCCCAGCATTTT. Protein product: CAWSVWFGNQPQHF.

This clonotype has ten or more counts. The chain recombines TRBV3-1 with TRBJ2-5, with TRBD2 as a possible D gene (5 bases). Deletions cut 2 bases from V and 4 bases from J, with 8 bases between. The length of the CDR3 is 13 residues. From germline, CDR1 is LGHDT and CDR2 YNNKEL (reference sequence). In nucleotides, the CDR3 is TGTGCCAGCAGCCAAATGGGGAGAGAGACCCAGTACTTC. Translation gives CASSQMGRETQYF.

This clonotype has a count of ten or more. J is TRBJ2-7 and V is TRBV28, with 7 bases that match TRBD2. The length of the CDR3 is 14 residues. CDR1 and CDR2 from the germline V gene are MDHEN and SYDVKM. V dropped 4 bases and J dropped 0; count of bases not matched to a gene: 3. The CDR3 region is CASSSSGISYEQYF. The CDR3 DNA reads as TGTGCCAGCAGTTCCAGCGGGATCTCCTACGAGCAGTACTTC.

At least ten counts were recorded for this clonotype. The chain employs TRBV20-1 and TRBJ2-1; TRBD2 agrees at 8 bases. The V gene's germline CDR1 is DFQATT and CDR2 SNEGSKA (reference sequence). The trim removed 3 bases at V and 10 bases at J, leaving 8 bases unmatched. The CDR3 sequence is 13 residues long. The CDR3: CSASFIGGGEQFF. CDR3 nucleotide sequence: TGCAGTGCTAGCTTCATCGGCGGGGGGGAGCAGTTCTTC.

This clonotype was seen ten or more times. The rearrangement uses TRBV30 and TRBJ2-7; the match to TRBD1 covers 9 bases. Trimming took 5 bases from V and 3 from J; bases not matched to a gene: 5. The germline V gene encodes CDR1 GTSNPN and CDR2 SVGIG (reference sequence). The length of the CDR3 is 13 residues. CDR3: CAWATGGLYEQYF. The CDR3 DNA is TGTGCCTGGGCGACAGGGGGGCTCTACGAGCAGTACTTC.

Many counts were recorded for this clonotype. V gene TRBV7-9 combines with J gene TRBJ2-2, with unresolved D. The CDR3 has 14 residues. Trimming left V 2 bases short and J 3 bases short, with 7 bases between. CDR1 is SEHNR and CDR2 is FQNEAQ in the germline V gene (reference sequence). The CDR3 reads CASSLLSYTGELFF. The CDR3 nucleotides read TGTGCCAGCAGCTTATTGTCGTACACCGGGGAGCTGTTTTTT.

On this clonotype itself: This may stem from a read error, because a much larger clone lies one nucleotide away. The chain is built from TRBV27 and TRBJ2-7, with 10 bases fitting TRBD2. This CDR3 has 14 amino acids. Germline values: CDR1 MNHEY, CDR2 SMNVEV (reference sequence). V shed 6 bases, J shed 5 bases, and the junction held 7 bases outside the gene matches. The CDR3 loop reads CASSNTSGNHEQYF. CDR3 nucleotides: TGTGCCAGCAGCAATACTAGCGGGAACCACGAGCAGTACTTC.

This clonotype was seen a single time. J is TRBJ1-1 and V is TRBV28; 7 bases map to TRBD1. This CDR3 region has 15 residues. The germline V gene encodes CDR1 MDHEN and CDR2 SYDVKM. J gave up 1 base and V 6 bases, and 8 bases lay outside the gene matches. The CDR3 sequence: CASSQLQGGNTEAFF. The CDR3 nucleotides are TGTGCCAGCAGCCAACTTCAGGGGGGGAACACTGAAGCTTTCTTT.

This clonotype was observed many times. This chain uses TRBV5-1 with TRBJ1-5; the D is unclear. Germline CDR1 reads SGHRS; CDR2 reads YFSETQ. There are 15 residues in the CDR3. V lost 2 bases and J lost 5, with 14 bases in between. The CDR3, as DNA: TGCGCCAGCAGCTTAAGTGGGAGTAAAGATCAGCCCCAGCATTTT. Translated: CASSLSGSKDQPQHF.

This clonotype was counted at least ten times. The V call is TRBV20-1, the J call TRBJ2-5; D remains ambiguous. The CDR3 sequence is 14 residues long. Germline V gene lookup returns CDR1 DFQATT and CDR2 SNEGSKA (reference sequence). V was clipped by 1 base and J by 2 bases, with 11 bases between them. The chain's CDR3 is CSARGSWSQETQYF. CDR3 bases: TGCAGTGCTAGAGGATCTTGGTCTCAAGAGACCCAGTACTTC.

The sample holds many counts of this clonotype. The V gene is TRBV5-1, the J gene TRBJ1-1, with D possibly being TRBD1 (5 bases). The V and J ends lost 0 bases and 1 base respectively, with 10 bases between them. This CDR3 is 15 amino acids long. CDR1 SGHRS and CDR2 YFSETQ come from the germline V gene. The CDR3 region is CASSLAGPPNTEAFF. The CDR3 bases are TGCGCCAGCAGCTTGGCGGGACCGCCGAACACTGAAGCTTTCTTT.